This T cell receptor beta chain was sequenced in a study of human T cells and chemical hapten exposure. Stated time point: patch test 1, 2 weeks after DPC sensitization. Treatment of the sample: therapeutic diphenylcyclopropenone sensitization with weekly scalp DPC. Unique molecular identifiers were linked by the library to individual cDNA molecules. TCRdb re-called the RACE reads through MiXCR, storing one row per CDR3 protein. In the table there are just over 80,000 distinct CDR3 sequences, roughly 10% of which are singletons. This clonotype was recorded at least ten times. What it binds is not known. Study observations and caveats: DPC sensitization did not alter TCRs above 1 in 1000 frequency.

This CDR3 spans 17 amino acids. Trimming removed 1 base from V and 4 bases from J, with 20 bases in between. Germline V CDR1 and CDR2: DFQATT, SNEGSKA (reference sequence). The material sequenced was whole blood, taken in connection with sensitization to the hapten diphenylcyclopropenone (DPC). The rearrangement joins TRBV20-1 to TRBJ1-5; D call uncertain. This receptor was identified in a woman aged 45 to 65 with alopecia areata. Some clones in this sample may be carry-over from other donors' samples. As DNA, the CDR3 is TGCAGTGCTAGAGCCTCCGCGGGGTTAAGGAGTAATCAGCCCCAGCATTTT. Its protein is CSARASAGLRSNQPQHF.